These T cell receptor beta chains were read from a single sample in a study of shared clonotypes between healthy human individuals. Assay used: immunoSEQ multiplex PCR; TCRdb lists only in-frame clones, some missing. The sample has 2 million to 2.5 million clones, over 85% seen once; the top ten hold approximately 0.35%. Sequenced material: naive CD4+ T cells from PBMCs. Receptors were obtained from a man aged 18-30 years in good health. Some clones in this sample may be carry-over from other donors' samples. CDR3s include the opening cysteine and the closing phenylalanine or tryptophan. The D gene is left open where the match is weak. Some rows mark clone size as missing; the rest say once, few, many or name a class of expanded clone.

D gene,V gene,clone size,J gene,CDR3 DNA,CDR3 protein
NA,TRBV6-5,NA,TRBJ2-7,TGTGCCAGCAGTCGTAGACAGGCCTACGAGCAGTACTTC,CASSRRQAYEQYF
NA,TRBV6-1,once,TRBJ2-2,TGTGCCAGCAGTGTACTGGAGTTAAACACCGGGGAGCTGTTTTTT,CASSVLELNTGELFF
NA,TRBV13,NA,TRBJ2-6,TGTGCCAGCAGTCCCTGGGGGGCTGGGGCCAACGTCCTGACTTTC,CASSPWGAGANVLTF
NA,TRBV18,NA,TRBJ1-1,TGTGCCAGCTCGTCAGAACTGGGCACTGAAGCTTTCTTT,CASSSELGTEAFF
NA,TRBV5-1,NA,TRBJ2-1,TGCGCCAGCAGGATCGGGCGCAATGAGCAGTTCTTC,CASRIGRNEQFF
NA,TRBV2,NA,TRBJ2-2,TGTGCCAGCAGTGAAAAGGGAACCTTCATCACCGGGGAGCTGTTTTTT,CASSEKGTFITGELFF
NA,TRBV4-1,NA,TRBJ2-1,TGCGCCAGCAGCCAAGAGACGGTACTAGCCGGTAATGAGCAGTTCTTC,CASSQETVLAGNEQFF
TRBD1,TRBV19,NA,TRBJ2-7,TGTGCCAGTAGTATCCCCGGAACAGGGGTTAGCTCCTACGAGCAGTACTTC,CASSIPGTGVSSYEQYF
NA,TRBV6-1,few,TRBJ1-5,TGTGCCAGCAGTGAAGCCGGGCGGGGGCCCCAGCATTTT,CASSEAGRGPQHF
TRBD1,TRBV2,NA,TRBJ1-2,TGTGCCAGCAGTGAAGTGGCAGGGGGCGGCTACACCTTC,CASSEVAGGGYTF
NA,TRBV6-1,NA,TRBJ2-2,TGTGCCAGCAGTGAACCTTCGGACCGCTCCGGGGAGCTGTTTTTT,CASSEPSDRSGELFF
NA,TRBV2,NA,TRBJ1-4,TGTGCCAGCACCTTAAGGGGAGGAATCGGTGAAAAACTGTTTTTT,CASTLRGGIGEKLFF
NA,TRBV9,NA,TRBJ2-3,TGTGCCAGCAGCGTAACTATCACAGATACGCAGTATTTT,CASSVTITDTQYF
TRBD2,TRBV23-1,few,TRBJ2-7,TGCGCCAGCAGTCAATCCGACCAAGCGGGAGGGCCCCGAGAGCAGTACTTC,CASSQSDQAGGPREQYF
NA,TRBV28,NA,TRBJ1-1,TGTGCCAGCATCGGCAGGGCTAACACTGAAGCTTTCTTT,CASIGRANTEAFF
TRBD2,TRBV29-1,NA,TRBJ2-1,TGCAGCGTGTCCTCCTCAATGGCGGGAGAAACTAATGAGCAGTTCTTC,CSVSSSMAGETNEQFF
NA,TRBV7-8,NA,TRBJ1-5,TGTGCCAGCAGCTTAGCCGGTCAGCCCCAGCATTTT,CASSLAGQPQHF
NA,TRBV30,NA,TRBJ1-2,TGTGCCTCGGACCGGGACACCCTCCGAAGCTACACCTTC,CASDRDTLRSYTF
NA,TRBV2,NA,TRBJ2-4,TGTGCCAGCAGCCGGGACTTTCTATTAGCCAAAAACATTCAGTACTTC,CASSRDFLLAKNIQYF
NA,TRBV5-1,NA,TRBJ1-1,TGCGCCAGCAGCTTGGAACTAAAGTGGGGTCAGGGGAACACTGAAGCTTTCTTT,CASSLELKWGQGNTEAFF
NA,TRBV5-1,once,TRBJ2-3,TGCGCCAGCAGAATGACAGGAGACTACACCCCTAGCCCTGGGGGCACAGATACGCAGTATTTT,CASRMTGDYTPSPGGTDTQYF
TRBD1,TRBV30,NA,TRBJ1-4,TGTGCCTGGCAACAGGGGGCTGGGGCAACTAATGAAAAACTGTTTTTT,CAWQQGAGATNEKLFF
NA,TRBV6-1,NA,TRBJ1-1,TGTGCCAGCAGTGAAGCGAGGAGGGGTCAAATGAACACTGAAGCTTTCTTT,CASSEARRGQMNTEAFF
TRBD2,TRBV29-1,once,TRBJ2-7,TGCAGCGTTAAAGGGGGGACTAGCGGGTTGTCCTACGAGCAGTACTTC,CSVKGGTSGLSYEQYF
NA,TRBV15,NA,TRBJ2-7,TGTGCCACCACCCCGGGGCATCGAACATACGAGCAGTACTTC,CATTPGHRTYEQYF
TRBD2,TRBV5-1,NA,TRBJ2-3,TGCGCCAGCAGCTTAACAAAAACGGGACTAGCGGGAGCAGATACGCAGTATTTT,CASSLTKTGLAGADTQYF
NA,TRBV11-2,NA,TRBJ1-1,TGTGCCAGCAGCTCCGGGCGCCTCGGTGAAGCTTTCTTT,CASSSGRLGEAFF
TRBD1,TRBV19,once,TRBJ1-5,TGTGGGGCCGGGACAGGGGGCGATCAGCCCCAGCATTTT,CGAGTGGDQPQHF
NA,TRBV18,few,TRBJ2-7,TGTGCCAGCTCACCGCCCAGCTCCTACGAGCAGTACTTC,CASSPPSSYEQYF
NA,TRBV4-3,NA,TRBJ2-6,TGCGCCAGCAGCCAAGACCCAGGGAACTCTGGGGCCAACGTCCTGACTTTC,CASSQDPGNSGANVLTF
NA,TRBV19,NA,TRBJ1-5,TGTGCCACCAGACCGAGGCGAGGGGACAATCAGCCCCAGCATTTT,CATRPRRGDNQPQHF
TRBD1,TRBV28,NA,TRBJ1-2,TGTGCCAGCAGTTTATCCCGGACAGGGGGGTATGGCTACACCTTC,CASSLSRTGGYGYTF
TRBD1,TRBV23-1,NA,TRBJ2-7,TGCGCCAGCCGCAGCAGGGACAGGAGCTACGAGCAGTACTTC,CASRSRDRSYEQYF
NA,TRBV6-6,NA,TRBJ2-6,TGTGCCAGCAGTTCTCCCGGGGCCAACGTCCTGACTTTC,CASSSPGANVLTF